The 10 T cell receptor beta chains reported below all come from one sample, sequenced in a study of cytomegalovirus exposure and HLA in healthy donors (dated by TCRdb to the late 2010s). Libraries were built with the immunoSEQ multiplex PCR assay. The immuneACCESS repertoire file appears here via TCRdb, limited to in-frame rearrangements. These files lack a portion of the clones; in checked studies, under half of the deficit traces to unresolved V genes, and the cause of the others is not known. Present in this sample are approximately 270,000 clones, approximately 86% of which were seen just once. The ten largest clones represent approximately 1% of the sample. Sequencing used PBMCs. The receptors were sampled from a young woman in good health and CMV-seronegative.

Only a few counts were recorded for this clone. The CDR3 loop is CASSLAPGSSYEQYF. The CDR3 nucleotides read TGCGCCAGCAGCTTGGCCCCAGGATCCTCCTACGAGCAGTACTTC. The chain recombines TRBV5-1 with TRBJ2-7, with D hard to call. Germline V lookup: CDR1 SGHRS, CDR2 YFSETQ. V gave up 0 bases and J gave up 0 bases, with 10 bases separating them. The length of the CDR3 is 15 residues. The full variable domain, its missing parts supplied by reference TRBV5-1 and TRBJ2-7, is KAGVTQTPRYLIKTRGQQVTLSCSPISGHRSVSWYQQTPGQGLQFLFEYFSETQRNKGNFPGRFSGRQFSNSRSEMNVSTLELGDSALYLCASSLAPGSSYEQYFGPGTRLTVT.

CDR3 sequence reads: CASSYSKGQEINQPQHF. The CDR3 region has the DNA TGTGCCAGCAGTTACTCGAAGGGACAGGAGATCAATCAGCCCCAGCATTTT. The V call is TRBV6-7, the J call TRBJ1-5, with TRBD1 matching over 8 bases. TRBV6-7 is an open reading frame whose function is uncertain. The CDR3 covers 17 residues. With V trimmed by 0 bases and J by 3 bases, 7 bases remained unmatched.

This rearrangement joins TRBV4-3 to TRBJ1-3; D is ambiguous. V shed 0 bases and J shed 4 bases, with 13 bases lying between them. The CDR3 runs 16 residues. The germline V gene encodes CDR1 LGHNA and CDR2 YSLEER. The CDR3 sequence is CASSQDIAAYGNTIYF. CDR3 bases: TGCGCCAGCAGCCAAGATATTGCGGCTTACGGAAACACCATATATTTT.

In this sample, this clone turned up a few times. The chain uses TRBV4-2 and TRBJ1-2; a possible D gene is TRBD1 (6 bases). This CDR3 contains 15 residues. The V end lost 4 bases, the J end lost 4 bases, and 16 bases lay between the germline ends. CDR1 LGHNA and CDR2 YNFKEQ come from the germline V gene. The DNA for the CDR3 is TGTGCCAGCAGCCCAAGTTGGGAGGGGGGCTATGGCTACACCTTC. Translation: CASSPSWEGGYGYTF.

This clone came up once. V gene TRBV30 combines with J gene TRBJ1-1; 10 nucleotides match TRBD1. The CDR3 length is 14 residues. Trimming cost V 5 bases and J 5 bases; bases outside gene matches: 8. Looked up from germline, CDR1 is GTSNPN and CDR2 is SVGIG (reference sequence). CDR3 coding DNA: TGTGCCTGGGCCCCGGGACAGGGGTTGACTGAAGCTTTCTTT. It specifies CAWAPGQGLTEAFF.

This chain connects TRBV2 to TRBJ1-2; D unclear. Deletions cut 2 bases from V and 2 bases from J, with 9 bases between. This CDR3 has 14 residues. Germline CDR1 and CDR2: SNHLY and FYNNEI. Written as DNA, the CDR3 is TGTGCCAGCAGTGAAAGCGGGCCCAACTATGGCTACACCTTC. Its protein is CASSESGPNYGYTF.

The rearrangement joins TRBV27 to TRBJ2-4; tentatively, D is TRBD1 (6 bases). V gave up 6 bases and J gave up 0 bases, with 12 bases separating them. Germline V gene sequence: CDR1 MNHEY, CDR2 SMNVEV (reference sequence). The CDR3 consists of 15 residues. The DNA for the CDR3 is TGTGCCAGCAGCCTCACAGGGTTAGCCAAAAACATTCAGTACTTC. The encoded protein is CASSLTGLAKNIQYF.

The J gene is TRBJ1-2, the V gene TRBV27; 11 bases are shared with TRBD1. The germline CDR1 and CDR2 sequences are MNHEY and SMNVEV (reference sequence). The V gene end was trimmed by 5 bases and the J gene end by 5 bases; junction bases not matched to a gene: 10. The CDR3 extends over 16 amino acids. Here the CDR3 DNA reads TGTGCCAGCAGTCGACTCTTCGGGACAGGGGGATATGGCTACACCTTC. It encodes CASSRLFGTGGYGYTF.

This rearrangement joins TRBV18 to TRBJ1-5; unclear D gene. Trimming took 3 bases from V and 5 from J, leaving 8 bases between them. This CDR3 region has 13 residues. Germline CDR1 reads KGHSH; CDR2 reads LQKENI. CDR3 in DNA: TGTGCCAGCTCACCCGGGCGGGATCAGCCCCAGCATTTT. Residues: CASSPGRDQPQHF.

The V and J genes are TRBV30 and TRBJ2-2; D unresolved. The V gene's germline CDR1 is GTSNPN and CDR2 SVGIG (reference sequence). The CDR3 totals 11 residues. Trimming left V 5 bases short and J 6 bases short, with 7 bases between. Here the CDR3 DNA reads TGTGCCTGGGGCCTTGCCGGGGAGCTGTTTTTT. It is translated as CAWGLAGELFF.